The present T cell receptor beta chain was sequenced within a study of T-cell reconstitution after alpha-beta-depleted transplantation in children. CDR3 size: 16 residues. The V and J ends lost 1 base and 2 bases, in that order; junction bases with no gene match: 5. Germline V CDR1 and CDR2: SEHNR, FQNEAQ (reference sequence). The TCRbeta library was prepared with unique molecular identifiers. TCRdb called the PCR reads again in MiXCR, with one record for every CDR3 protein. The sample contains 400,000 to 500,000 distinct CDR3 sequences, roughly 10% of which appear only once. This TCR was recovered from a human donor who donated a stem cell graft to a child with acute myeloid leukemia. Specimen: PBMCs from the stem cell graft donor, collected from the stem cell graft. This sequence joins TRBV7-9 and TRBJ2-1, with 7 bases identical to TRBD2. This CDR3 is CASSLGGAGAYNEQFF. CDR3 coding DNA: TGTGCCAGCAGCTTAGGCGGGGCGGGGGCCTACAATGAGCAGTTCTTC.